This T cell receptor beta chain stems from a study of cytomegalovirus exposure and HLA in healthy donors. The data were produced by immunoSEQ multiplex PCR, yet TCRdb's version contains in-frame clones alone and is incomplete. Of more than 55,000 clones listed, 80% to 90% are singletons. CDR1 is MNHNS and CDR2 is SASEGT in the germline V gene. The CDR3 is 13 residues long. With V trimmed by 7 bases and J by 1 base, 3 bases remained unmatched. Source material: PBMCs. The receptor was isolated from a young woman in good health and CMV-seronegative. V gene TRBV6-1 combines with J gene TRBJ2-5; 7 nucleotides match TRBD1. The CDR3 is CASTRQGQETQYF. The CDR3 DNA is TGTGCCAGCACTCGACAGGGCCAAGAGACCCAGTACTTC.